This entry features one T cell receptor beta chain sequence. Antigen: not known. This entry is derived from a study of T cell repertoires in cytomegalovirus infection. The study's findings and limits: Clonotype analysis showed dominance of the ex vivo response by HLA-C-restricted CMV-specific TCR beta clonotypes. Totalled public TCR beta family frequency picked out people who carried CMV plus the relevant HLA.

TCRdb passed the reads through MiXCR, listing each CDR3 protein once. The table lists approximately 770,000 distinct CDR3 sequences, 25% to 30% of them singletons, with 10% to 15% in the top ten. CDR3 length: 15 residues. In germline, CDR1 is SGHRS, CDR2 YFSETQ. V was clipped by 0 bases and J by 6 bases; unmatched bases: 3. The specimen comprised cultured CD8+ T cells from PBMCs, sampled from culture after CMV antigen stimulation. This sequence joins TRBV5-1 and TRBJ2-3; 11 nucleotides align to TRBD1. The receptor was derived from a human donor in good health (CMV status not recorded). Some clones in this sample may be carry-over from other donors' samples. Here the CDR3 reads CASSLVWTGGDTQYF. The DNA of the CDR3 is TGCGCCAGCAGCTTGGTCTGGACAGGGGGCGATACGCAGTATTTT. Full variable domain (remainder filled in from reference TRBV5-1 and TRBJ2-3): KAGVTQTPRYLIKTRGQQVTLSCSPISGHRSVSWYQQTPGQGLQFLFEYFSETQRNKGNFPGRFSGRQFSNSRSEMNVSTLELGDSALYLCASSLVWTGGDTQYFGPGTRLTVL.